Following are 5 T cell receptor beta chains from one sample sequenced in a study of T cell responses to AZD1222 COVID-19 vaccine (dated by TCRdb to the early 2020s). The library came from the immunoSEQ multiplex PCR assay. Entries here come from immuneACCESS through TCRdb and include only in-frame sequences with V and J called. Some clones fail to appear in such tables; in the studies checked, an unresolved V gene covers under half of the shortfall, and the cause of the remainder is unknown. The sample data list about 130,000 clones, and around nine tenths of these were observed just once. Over 2.5% of the sample lies in the top ten. The time point label here, explained by the study, means: baseline before first vaccination. The sequences come from peripheral blood, collected on day 0 of AZD1222 vaccination. These receptors came from an adult in good health.

The CDR3 loop reads CASSEGFGGYTF. The CDR3, as DNA: TGTGCCAGCAGTGAGGGTTTCGGAGGCTACACCTTC. The chain links TRBV2 to TRBJ1-2, with D unresolved. The CDR3 length is 12 residues. Germline V gives CDR1 SNHLY, CDR2 FYNNEI. V was trimmed by 3 bases and J by 8 bases, leaving 10 bases between them.

This chain uses TRBV4-2 with TRBJ2-7, with D unclear. V lost 1 base to trimming and J lost 6 bases, with 13 bases between them. The germline V gene encodes CDR1 LGHNA and CDR2 YNFKEQ. There are 14 residues in the CDR3. This CDR3 is CASSQVHGYGEQYF. For the CDR3, the DNA is TGTGCCAGCAGCCAAGTCCACGGGTACGGCGAGCAGTACTTC.

This clone was seen a single time. The chain has TRBV15 and TRBJ1-2; D gene ambiguous. Trimming stripped 0 bases from V and 2 bases from J, with 19 bases between. Germline assignment: CDR1 LNHNV and CDR2 YYDKDF (reference sequence). The CDR3 extends over 18 amino acids. CDR3 sequence: CATSRDPPLKVGNYGYTF. The CDR3 nucleotides read TGTGCCACCAGCAGAGATCCACCGCTCAAGGTAGGGAACTATGGCTACACCTTC. The variable domain in full, with the rest retrieved from reference TRBV15 and TRBJ1-2, is DAMVIQNPRYQVTQFGKPVTLSCSQTLNHNVMYWYQQKSSQAPKLLFHYYDKDFNNEADTPDNFQSRRPNTSFCFLDIRSPGLGDTAMYLCATSRDPPLKVGNYGYTFGSGTRLTVV.

The CDR3 here is CAWDSWEGTEAFF. CDR3 sequence (DNA): TGTGCCTGGGACAGCTGGGAGGGCACTGAAGCTTTCTTT. J is TRBJ1-1 and V is TRBV30; D perhaps matches TRBD1 (5 bases). The CDR3 consists of 13 residues. Trimming took 5 bases from V and 4 from J, leaving 14 bases between them. Germline values: CDR1 GTSNPN, CDR2 SVGIG (reference sequence).

V gene TRBV6-5 combines with J gene TRBJ2-7; D gene uncertain. The CDR3 runs to 10 residues. Trimming removed 8 bases at V and 2 bases at J, with 4 bases between. Per germline, CDR1 MNHEY and CDR2 SVGAGI. For the CDR3, the DNA is TGTGCCAGCGGCACCTACGAGCAGTACTTC. It translates to CASGTYEQYF.